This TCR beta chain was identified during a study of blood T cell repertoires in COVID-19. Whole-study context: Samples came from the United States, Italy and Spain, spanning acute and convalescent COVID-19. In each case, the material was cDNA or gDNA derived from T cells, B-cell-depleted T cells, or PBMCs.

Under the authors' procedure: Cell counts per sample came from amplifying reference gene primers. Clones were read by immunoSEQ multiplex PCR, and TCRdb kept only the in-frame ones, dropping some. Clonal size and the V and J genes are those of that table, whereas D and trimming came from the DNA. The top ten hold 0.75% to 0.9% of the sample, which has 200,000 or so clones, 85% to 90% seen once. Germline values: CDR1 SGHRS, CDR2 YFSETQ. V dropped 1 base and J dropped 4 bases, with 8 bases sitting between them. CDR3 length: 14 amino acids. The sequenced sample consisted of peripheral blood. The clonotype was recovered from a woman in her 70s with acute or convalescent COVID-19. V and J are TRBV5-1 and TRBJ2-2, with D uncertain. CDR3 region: CASSLHFGTGELFF. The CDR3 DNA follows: TGCGCCAGCAGCTTGCACTTCGGCACCGGGGAGCTGTTTTTT.